The 12 T cell receptor beta chains listed next were all sequenced from one sample in a study of glioma-infiltrating T cells. The iRepertoire nested amplicon-rescue multiplex PCR amplified TCR alpha and beta CDR3s from RNA. One entry per CDR3 protein, called by TCRdb with MiXCR from the multiplex PCR reads. The sample consists of about 130,000 distinct CDR3 sequences, roughly 23% of them appearing once. Sequenced: glioma tissue, nonneoplastic brain tissue, or PBMCs (not recorded which). These receptors came from a human donor with low-grade glioma or glioblastoma, undergoing nonglioma brain surgery, or in good health (not recorded which).

This clonotype was observed at least ten times. The chain employs TRBV15 and TRBJ1-3, with D unresolved. Trimming took off 1 base at V and 0 bases at J, with 7 bases between the two ends. Looked up from germline, CDR1 is LNHNV and CDR2 is YYDKDF (reference sequence). The length of the CDR3 is 15 residues. This chain's CDR3 is CATSRGAVSGNTIYF. Written as DNA, the CDR3 is TGTGCCACCAGCAGAGGGGCGGTCTCTGGAAACACCATATATTTT.

Points on this clonotype: This may be a read error, as it is one base from a much larger clone. The genes are TRBV12-3 or TRBV12-4 and TRBJ1-5; D uncertain. This CDR3 spans 12 amino acids. V lost 8 bases to trimming and J lost 5 bases, with 10 bases between them. The CDR3 coding sequence is TGTGCCAGCGCGGAGAGCGATCAGCCCCAGCATTTT. Translation gives CASAESDQPQHF.

This clonotype was detected only a few times. The chain combines TRBV29-1 with TRBJ2-1, with unresolved D. CDR3 length: 13 amino acids. Per the germline V gene, CDR1 is SQVTM and CDR2 is ANQGSEA. The V and J ends lost 5 bases and 11 bases respectively, with 19 bases between them. The CDR3, as DNA: TGCAGCGTTCTGGGTAGATACAATGAGCAGCAGTTCTTC. Translation gives CSVLGRYNEQQFF.

This clonotype showed up many times. The chain employs TRBV7-6 and TRBJ1-3; no reliable D call. The V end was cut by 5 bases, the J end by 1 base, with 9 bases between. Looked up from germline, CDR1 is SGHVS and CDR2 is FNYEAQ. This CDR3 spans 14 amino acids. The CDR3 nucleotides read TGTGCCAGCAGCCCCGGAGGGTCTGGAAACACCATATATTTT. Its translation: CASSPGGSGNTIYF.

This clonotype came up many times. V is TRBV20-1 and J is TRBJ2-3; TRBD1 might be the D (6 bases). The germline gives CDR1 DFQATT, CDR2 SNEGSKA (reference sequence). The CDR3 runs 15 residues. V shed 7 bases and J shed 2 bases, with 19 bases lying between them. CDR3 bases: TGCAGTGAGGCACGACAGGATCCGAACACAGATACGCAGTATTTT. It codes for CSEARQDPNTDTQYF.

This clonotype appeared many times. The chain couples TRBV5-1 to TRBJ2-5; 9 bases fit TRBD1. CDR1 is SGHRS and CDR2 is YFSETQ in the germline V gene. Trimming at V came to 4 bases and at J to 2 bases, leaving 3 bases not matched to a gene. The CDR3 extends over 14 amino acids. In DNA, the CDR3 is TGCGCCAGCAGCAGTGGGACAGGGCAAGAGACCCAGTACTTC. This translates into CASSSGTGQETQYF.

On this clonotype itself: One end of the junction does not line up with germline, which may come from a read error. This chain joins TRBV6-1 and TRBJ2-1, with 9 bases fitting TRBD2. This CDR3 is built from 14 residues. Germline assignment: CDR1 MNHNS and CDR2 SASEGT. The CDR3 here is CASSATSGYNEQLF. The CDR3 bases are TGTGCCAGCAGTGCGACTAGCGGTTACAATGAGCAGCTCTTC.

This clonotype has a count of ten or more. The gene calls are TRBV7-9 and TRBJ2-3, with D perhaps given as TRBD1 or TRBD2 (5 bases each). CDR1 and CDR2 (germline): SEHNR, FQNEAQ (reference sequence). V was pared by 4 bases and J by 2 bases, with 16 bases between. This CDR3 has 16 residues. The CDR3 is CASSSGTFAATDTQYF. DNA for the CDR3: TGTGCCAGCAGCTCCGGGACCTTTGCAGCCACAGATACGCAGTATTTT.

The chain is built from TRBV19 and TRBJ2-5; 9 bases are shared with TRBD2. The J call is doubtful: the DNA matches TRBJ2-1 better. Per germline, CDR1 LNHDA and CDR2 SQIVND (reference sequence). The CDR3 contains 15 residues. The CDR3 spells CASSILLAGYNEQFF. The CDR3 DNA follows: TGTGCCAGTAGTATTTTACTAGCGGGCTACAATGAGCAGTTCTTC.

This clonotype was recorded many times. The chain joins TRBV7-9 to TRBJ1-5; D is unresolved. Germline V gene sequence: CDR1 SEHNR, CDR2 FQNEAQ (reference sequence). Trimming pared 0 bases from V and 7 bases from J, leaving 7 bases between. The CDR3 consists of 13 residues. The CDR3 nucleotides read TGTGCCAGCAGCTTAGCAGGGTACCAGCCCCAGCATTTT. Amino acids: CASSLAGYQPQHF.

This clonotype was seen at least ten times. The gene calls are TRBV7-9 and TRBJ2-3; unclear D gene. The CDR3 has 15 amino acids. V shed 5 bases and J shed 4 bases, with 16 bases lying between them. Germline values: CDR1 SEHNR, CDR2 FQNEAQ (reference sequence). The CDR3 DNA sequence: TGTGCCAGCAGCCCTGTGTCTAGAAGCGCAGATACGCAGTATTTT. Translating gives CASSPVSRSADTQYF.

The rearrangement uses TRBV19 and TRBJ2-1; 14 bases align to TRBD2. Looked up from germline, CDR1 is LNHDA and CDR2 is SQIVND (reference sequence). The CDR3 is made up of 17 amino acids. The ends lost 6 bases at V and 8 bases at J; junction bases unmatched: 12. The CDR3 sequence: CASSKTEGTSGSDEQFF. CDR3 coding DNA: TGTGCCAGTAGCAAAACGGAAGGGACTAGCGGGAGCGATGAGCAGTTCTTC.